A selection of T cell receptor beta chains follows, all from one sample in a study of T cell responses to AZD1222 COVID-19 vaccine. The table came from immunoSEQ multiplex PCR; TCRdb's copy has only in-frame clones and leaves some out. Of about 130,000 clones in the sample, just over 90% were seen once. The input for sequencing was peripheral blood, taken on day 0 of AZD1222 vaccination. The receptors here all came from an adult in good health. CDR3s include the opening cysteine and the closing phenylalanine or tryptophan. Each record gives: J gene, V gene, clone size, D gene, CDR3 protein, CDR3 DNA. D genes are given only for firm matches. Size is stated for part of the rows, as once, few or many counts, or as a class when the clone is expanded.

TRBJ1-2	TRBV6-1	NA	NA	CASSESITGYGYTF	TGTGCCAGCAGTGAAAGTATAACAGGCTATGGCTACACCTTC
TRBJ2-2	TRBV2	NA	TRBD1	CASRRTGGTGELFF	TGTGCCAGCAGGAGGACAGGGGGCACCGGGGAGCTGTTTTTT
TRBJ2-4	TRBV28	NA	NA	CASSPHLSGFGNIQYF	TGTGCCAGCAGTCCCCACTTATCAGGGTTCGGGAACATTCAGTACTTC
TRBJ1-1	TRBV14	NA	NA	CASTLLGNTEAFF	TGTGCCAGCACTCTGTTGGGGAACACTGAAGCTTTCTTT
TRBJ2-5	TRBV25-1	NA	NA	CASSEGGPRETQYF	TGTGCCAGCAGTGAAGGGGGGCCTCGGGAGACCCAGTACTTC
TRBJ2-1	TRBV24-1	NA	TRBD2	CATSDPGLAGGRNEQFF	TGTGCCACCAGTGATCCAGGACTAGCGGGGGGGCGCAATGAGCAGTTCTTC
TRBJ1-1	TRBV5-1	NA	TRBD1	CASSFQGETEAFF	TGCGCCAGCAGCTTCCAGGGGGAAACTGAAGCTTTCTTT
TRBJ1-2	TRBV2	NA	TRBD1	CASSVIQGADYGYTF	TGTGCCAGCAGTGTAATTCAGGGGGCTGACTATGGCTACACCTTC
TRBJ2-3	TRBV5-4	NA	TRBD2	CASRFSGGAVDTQYF	TGTGCCAGCAGATTCTCGGGGGGGGCCGTCGATACGCAGTATTTT
TRBJ1-4	TRBV28	NA	TRBD1	CASSPGTDLEKLFF	TGTGCCAGCAGTCCGGGGACAGATCTTGAAAAACTGTTTTTT
TRBJ1-1	TRBV5-1	NA	NA	CASSLRTVTGNTEAFF	TGCGCCAGCAGCCTGCGGACCGTGACCGGGAACACTGAAGCTTTCTTT
TRBJ1-1	TRBV5-8	NA	NA	CASSLVGAGTEAFF	TGTGCCAGCAGCTTGGTGGGGGCTGGCACTGAAGCTTTCTTT
TRBJ2-7	TRBV5-4	once	NA	CASSLEDRPYEQYF	TGTGCCAGCAGCTTAGAGGACCGCCCCTACGAGCAGTACTTC
TRBJ2-5	TRBV27	NA	NA	CASSLDGYQETQYF	TGTGCCAGCAGTTTAGACGGATACCAAGAGACCCAGTACTTC
TRBJ2-1	TRBV3-1/TRBV3-2	NA	NA	CASSHADRFSYNEQFF	TGTGCCAGCAGCCACGCAGACAGGTTCTCCTACAATGAGCAGTTCTTC
TRBJ1-4	TRBV30	NA	NA	CAWTQGGEKLFF	TGTGCCTGGACCCAGGGAGGAGAAAAACTGTTTTTT
TRBJ1-1	TRBV1	NA	NA	CTSTRDRTKTEAFF	TGCACCAGCACCAGGGACAGGACAAAAACTGAAGCTTTCTTT
TRBJ2-7	TRBV28	NA	TRBD2	CASFTSGSPTYEQYF	TGTGCCAGCTTCACTAGCGGGAGCCCTACCTACGAGCAGTACTTC
TRBJ1-1	TRBV4-1	few	NA	CASSQDSVGTEAFF	TGCGCCAGCAGCCAAGACAGCGTCGGGACTGAAGCTTTCTTT
TRBJ1-4	TRBV30	few	TRBD1	CAWDTGVGEKLFF	TGTGCCTGGGACACAGGGGTAGGAGAAAAACTGTTTTTT
TRBJ2-2	TRBV7-7	NA	NA	CASSLVPAGNTGELFF	TGTGCTAGCAGCTTAGTCCCAGCGGGGAACACCGGGGAGCTGTTTTTT
TRBJ1-6	TRBV7-9	NA	NA	CASSLSGVGSPLHF	TGTGCCAGCAGCTTATCAGGGGTTGGTTCACCCCTCCACTTT
TRBJ2-7	TRBV5-6	NA	TRBD1	CASSYGTGAYEQYF	TGTGCCAGCAGCTATGGGACAGGGGCCTACGAGCAGTACTTC
TRBJ2-5	TRBV20-1	NA	NA	CSARRAETQYF	TGCAGTGCTAGGAGGGCTGAGACCCAGTACTTC
TRBJ1-1	TRBV27	NA	TRBD1	CASSHPTGVSTEAFF	TGTGCCAGCAGTCACCCAACAGGGGTGAGCACTGAAGCTTTCTTT
TRBJ2-2	TRBV5-4	NA	NA	CASSLDSYTGELFF	TGTGCCAGCAGCTTGGACAGTTACACCGGGGAGCTGTTTTTT
TRBJ2-1	TRBV7-9	NA	NA	CASSFAGLEAQFF	TGTGCCAGCAGCTTCGCCGGGCTAGAGGCGCAGTTCTTC
TRBJ2-2	TRBV28	once	TRBD1	CASLASQGASLNTGELFF	TGTGCCAGCCTGGCTTCGCAGGGGGCCTCCCTGAACACCGGGGAGCTGTTTTTT
TRBJ2-5	TRBV7-9	NA	TRBD2	CASSENSGGAETQYF	TGTGCCAGCAGCGAAAACAGCGGGGGGGCTGAGACCCAGTACTTC
TRBJ2-3	TRBV15	NA	NA	CATSRDVGGTDTQYF	TGTGCCACCAGCAGAGATGTTGGGGGCACAGATACGCAGTATTTT
TRBJ2-7	TRBV7-2	NA	NA	CASSSDRVTLGEQYF	TGTGCCAGCAGCTCAGATCGGGTCACCTTAGGCGAGCAGTACTTC
TRBJ2-1	TRBV2	NA	NA	CASSVRGNEQFF	TGTGCCAGCAGTGTTAGGGGAAATGAGCAGTTCTTC
TRBJ2-3	TRBV29-1	NA	NA	CSVDEKGEDTQYF	TGCAGCGTTGACGAAAAGGGGGAGGATACGCAGTATTTT
TRBJ2-7	TRBV11-2	NA	TRBD2	CASSPSRTSDGGEQYF	TGTGCCAGCAGTCCAAGTCGGACTAGCGACGGGGGCGAGCAGTACTTC
TRBJ1-6	TRBV3-1/TRBV3-2	NA	NA	CASSQDPPGTPLHF	TGTGCCAGCAGCCAAGATCCCCCAGGAACACCCCTCCACTTT
TRBJ1-6	TRBV18	NA	NA	CASSEIDSSPLHF	TGTGCCAGCTCAGAAATCGACAGTTCACCCCTCCACTTT
TRBJ2-1	TRBV3-1/TRBV3-2	NA	NA	CASSQEGLLNEQFF	TGTGCCAGCAGCCAAGAGGGACTCTTAAATGAGCAGTTCTTC
TRBJ2-5	TRBV7-2	NA	NA	CASSNGGIETQYF	TGTGCCAGCAGCAACGGGGGCATTGAGACCCAGTACTTC
TRBJ1-2	TRBV19	NA	NA	CASRQSTYGYTF	TGTGCCAGTAGGCAGTCTACCTATGGCTACACCTTC
TRBJ2-3	TRBV2	NA	TRBD1	CASSESVLGGSSLTQYF	TGTGCCAGCAGTGAAAGCGTACTAGGGGGCTCTTCGCTAACGCAGTATTTT
TRBJ1-2	TRBV25-1	once	NA	CASSDRGGGYTF	TGTGCCAGCAGTGACAGGGGAGGTGGCTACACCTTC
TRBJ2-3	TRBV11-2	NA	NA	CASSLEGLTDTQYF	TGTGCCAGCAGCTTAGAGGGACTCACAGATACGCAGTATTTT
TRBJ1-3	TRBV9	NA	NA	CASSVGSSSGNTIYF	TGTGCCAGCAGCGTAGGTAGTTCCTCTGGAAACACCATATATTTT
TRBJ1-4	TRBV3-1/TRBV3-2	NA	NA	CASSQAGAVNEKLFF	TGTGCCAGCAGCCAAGCGGGGGCAGTTAATGAAAAACTGTTTTTT
TRBJ1-1	TRBV11-2	NA	NA	CASSLSRGGTEAFF	TGTGCCAGCAGCCTCTCCCGGGGGGGGACTGAAGCTTTCTTT
TRBJ1-5	TRBV6-1	NA	NA	CASSDRGFDNQPQHF	TGTGCCAGCAGTGACCGGGGGTTTGACAATCAGCCCCAGCATTTT
TRBJ2-5	TRBV4-1	NA	NA	CASSQTIGAETQYF	TGCGCCAGCAGCCAGACTATCGGGGCAGAGACCCAGTACTTC
TRBJ1-2	TRBV7-2	NA	TRBD1	CASSLYRDRGVGYTF	TGTGCCAGCAGCCTATACCGGGACAGGGGGGTCGGCTACACCTTC
TRBJ1-2	TRBV5-1	NA	TRBD1	CASSRDRGSRYTF	TGCGCCAGCAGCCGAGACAGGGGTTCTCGCTACACCTTC
TRBJ2-3	TRBV28	NA	NA	CASSLVGTDTQYF	TGTGCCAGCAGTTTAGTGGGGACAGATACGCAGTATTTT
TRBJ1-5	TRBV28	NA	NA	CASSFGGAQGQPQHF	TGTGCCAGCAGTTTCGGGGGGGCGCAAGGTCAGCCCCAGCATTTT
TRBJ2-1	TRBV28	NA	TRBD2	CASSLYTSGSSYNEQFF	TGTGCCAGCAGTTTATATACTAGCGGGAGCTCCTACAATGAGCAGTTCTTC
TRBJ1-1	TRBV11-2	NA	NA	CASSQGLITEAFF	TGTGCCAGCAGCCAAGGACTTATTACTGAAGCTTTCTTT